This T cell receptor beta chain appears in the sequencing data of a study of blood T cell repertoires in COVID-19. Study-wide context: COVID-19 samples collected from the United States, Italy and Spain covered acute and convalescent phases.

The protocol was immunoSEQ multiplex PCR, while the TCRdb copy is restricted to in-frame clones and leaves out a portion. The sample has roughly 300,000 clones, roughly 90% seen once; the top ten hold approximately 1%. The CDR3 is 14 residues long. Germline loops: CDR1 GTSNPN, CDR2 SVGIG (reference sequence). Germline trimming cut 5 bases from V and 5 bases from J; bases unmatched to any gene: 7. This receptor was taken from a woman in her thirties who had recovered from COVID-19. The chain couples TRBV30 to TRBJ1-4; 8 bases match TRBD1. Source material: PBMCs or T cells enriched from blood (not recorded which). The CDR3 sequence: CAWGRDRTNEKLFF. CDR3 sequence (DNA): TGTGCCTGGGGCCGGGACAGGACGAATGAAAAACTGTTTTTT.